These 26 T cell receptor beta chains were sequenced from one sample in a study of T cells in Graves' hyperthyroidism and ophthalmopathy. Researchers amplified the TCR beta CDR3 regions from RNA transcripts. The HTBI primer set was used in a first-round RT-PCR of the TCR CDR3. A single record per CDR3 protein comes from TCRdb applying MiXCR to the multiplex PCR reads. The sample has about 530,000 distinct CDR3 sequences; over 15% are singletons. Sample: blood. The receptors were sampled from a woman younger than 30 with Graves' ophthalmopathy.

This clonotype was found a few times. This CDR3 reads CASSQPGADTQYF. The CDR3 DNA sequence: TGCGCCAGCAGCCAACCCGGAGCAGATACGCAGTATTTT. The chain couples TRBV4-3 to TRBJ2-3; D remains ambiguous. Per germline, CDR1 LGHNA and CDR2 YSLEER. The CDR3 extends over 13 amino acids. V was shortened by 2 bases and J by 4 bases, with 7 bases between the two germline ends.

This chain joins TRBV30 and TRBJ1-5, with unresolved D. The germline V gene encodes CDR1 GTSNPN and CDR2 SVGIG (reference sequence). V lost 8 bases to trimming and J lost 0 bases, with 14 bases between them. This CDR3 has 14 residues. The CDR3 DNA is TGTGCCAGTAGTTGGGCAGGTAGCAATCAGCCCCAGCATTTT. This translates into CASSWAGSNQPQHF.

The rearrangement joins TRBV7-2 to TRBJ1-2; no reliable D call. Germline loops: CDR1 SGHTA, CDR2 FQGNSA. Trimming took off 0 bases at V and 8 bases at J, with 7 bases between the two ends. The CDR3 is 12 residues long. As DNA, the CDR3 is TGTGCCAGCAGCTTAGCAGCTCGCGGCTACACCTTC. Amino acid sequence: CASSLAARGYTF.

This clonotype was found many times. V gene TRBV9 combines with J gene TRBJ2-5; 8 bases match TRBD2. The germline V gene encodes CDR1 SGDLS and CDR2 YYNGEE. The CDR3 covers 15 residues. Trimming cost V 4 bases and J 4 bases; bases outside gene matches: 9. The CDR3 nucleotides read TGTGCCAGCAGCCCATCCTCGGGGGGGGGAGAGACCCAGTACTTC. Protein: CASSPSSGGGETQYF.

In the case of this clonotype: The germline gene is not matched at one end of the junction; a read error may be the cause. The chain couples TRBV7-7 to TRBJ1-3, with D unclear. Germline values: CDR1 SSHAT, CDR2 FNYEAQ (reference sequence). The CDR3 has 17 amino acids. CDR3 amino acids: CASSPGPEGVSGNTIYF. In DNA form, the CDR3 reads TGTGCTAGCAGCCCCGGACCCGAGGGAGTCTCTGGAAACACCATATATTTT.

There are a few counts of this clonotype. The genes are TRBV20-1 and TRBJ1-6; TRBD1 matches 10 bases. V lost 5 bases to trimming and J lost 6 bases; unmatched junction nucleotides: 10. This CDR3 contains 16 residues. In germline, CDR1 is DFQATT, CDR2 SNEGSKA (reference sequence). The CDR3 loop reads CSASNPWTGGNSPLHF. CDR3 DNA: TGCAGTGCTTCCAACCCCTGGACAGGGGGTAATTCACCCCTCCACTTT.

The CDR3 DNA is TGCAGTCCTCATGCCACCGGCTCCTATAATTCACCCCTCCACTTT. Translated, it gives CSPHATGSYNSPLHF. This chain links TRBV20-1 with TRBJ1-6; D is unclear. V was pared by 8 bases and J by 0 bases, with 14 bases between. This CDR3 contains 15 residues. Germline CDR1 reads DFQATT; CDR2 reads SNEGSKA (reference sequence).

This clonotype occurred many times. The chain links TRBV7-2 to TRBJ1-1; tentatively, D is TRBD1 (5 bases). The CDR3 totals 15 residues. Germline assignment: CDR1 SGHTA and CDR2 FQGNSA. Trimming removed 1 base at V and 2 bases at J, with 11 bases between. CDR3 amino acids: CASSLVRGVNTEAFF. The DNA of the CDR3 is TGTGCCAGCAGCTTAGTTCGGGGCGTCAACACTGAAGCTTTCTTT.

The sample holds one count of this clonotype. The V gene is TRBV12-3 or TRBV12-4, the J gene TRBJ2-2, with 7 bases that match TRBD2. Trimming took 7 bases from V and 6 from J; bases not matched to a gene: 14. The CDR3 runs to 16 residues. The CDR3 loop reads CASNLLETSKSGELFF. The CDR3 bases are TGTGCCAGCAATCTCCTAGAGACTAGCAAATCCGGGGAGCTGTTTTTT.

This rearrangement joins TRBV20-1 to TRBJ2-7; TRBD1 agrees at 9 bases. Germline V gives CDR1 DFQATT, CDR2 SNEGSKA (reference sequence). J was trimmed by 0 bases and V by 3 bases; bases with no gene match: 15. This CDR3 has 18 residues. DNA for the CDR3: TGCAGTGCTAGGGTTTACAGGGGGCACCCTACAATCTCCTACGAGCAGTACTTC. Amino acid sequence: CSARVYRGHPTISYEQYF.

The table lists this clonotype with many counts. The chain uses TRBV2 and TRBJ1-5; no clear D gene. CDR1 is SNHLY, CDR2 FYNNEI, per germline. The ends were cut back, 4 bases at V and 1 base at J, with 8 bases in the middle. The CDR3 has 14 amino acids. The CDR3 protein is CASSGGPSNQPQHF. The CDR3 region has the DNA TGTGCCAGCAGTGGAGGACCGAGCAATCAGCCCCAGCATTTT.

This clonotype was observed many times. The chain has TRBV10-3 and TRBJ1-2; 9 bases are a match to TRBD1. Germline CDR1 reads ENHRY; CDR2 reads SYGVKD. CDR3 length equals 14 residues. J was trimmed by 8 bases and V by 6 bases; bases with no gene match: 10. CDR3 DNA sequence: TGTGCCATCAGCGGCCCGGGACAGGGTCAAGGCTACACCTTC. Its translation: CAISGPGQGQGYTF.

This chain connects TRBV28 to TRBJ1-4, with no clear D. Trimming stripped 6 bases from V and 0 bases from J, with 8 bases between. This CDR3 is built from 14 residues. CDR1 and CDR2 (germline): MDHEN, SYDVKM. The CDR3 sequence: CASRGDATNEKLFF. The CDR3 DNA reads TGTGCCAGCAGGGGAGATGCAACTAATGAAAAACTGTTTTTT. The whole variable domain, remainder taken from reference TRBV28 and TRBJ1-4, is DVKVTQSSRYLVKRTGEKVFLECVQDMDHENMFWYRQDPGLGLRLIYFSYDVKMKEKGDIPEGYSVSREKKERFSLILESASTNQTSMYLCASRGDATNEKLFFGSGTQLSVL.

This clonotype was observed once. This clone may be a read error of a much larger clone one base away. The rearrangement joins TRBV20-1 to TRBJ2-7; possibly TRBD2 for D (7 bases). The CDR3 is 14 residues long. Germline V gives CDR1 DFQATT, CDR2 SNEGSKA (reference sequence). CDR3 coding DNA: TGCAGTGCTAGAGACGGGGGGCGGACCTACGGGCAGTACTTC. This sequence encodes CSARDGGRTYGQYF.

The table lists this clonotype with a few counts. This sequence joins TRBV5-6 and TRBJ2-1, with D perhaps TRBD1 (6 bases). This CDR3 contains 16 residues. Per germline, CDR1 SGHDT and CDR2 YYEEEE. Deletions cut 0 bases from V and 1 base from J, with 11 bases between. Written as DNA, the CDR3 is TGTGCCAGCAGCTTGGTAGGGGGAGTGTCCTACAATGAGCAGTTCTTC. It specifies CASSLVGGVSYNEQFF. Looking up the rest from reference TRBV5-6 and TRBJ2-1 gives the full variable domain: DAGVTQSPTHLIKTRGQQVTLRCSPKSGHDTVSWYQQALGQGPQFIFQYYEEEERQRGNFPDRFSGHQFPNYSSELNVNALLLGDSALYLCASSLVGGVSYNEQFFGPGTRLTVL.

The J gene is TRBJ2-7, the V gene TRBV28; D may be TRBD2 (6 bases). The V end lost 5 bases, the J end lost 2 bases, and 19 bases lay between the germline ends. Germline lookup yields CDR1 MDHEN and CDR2 SYDVKM. CDR3 size: 16 residues. The CDR3 DNA is TGTGCCAGCAGTGGGGACTGGGCAGCCCCCACCTACGAGCAGTACTTC. Translating it yields CASSGDWAAPTYEQYF.

V and J are TRBV6-4 and TRBJ2-7, with 8 positions matching TRBD2. V lost 3 bases and J lost 6; bases outside the gene matches: 7. Germline V gives CDR1 MRHNA, CDR2 SNTAGT. The CDR3 length is 14 residues. CDR3 in DNA: TGTGCCAGCAGTGAAACAGCTAGCGGGCCCGAGCAGTACTTC. This codes for CASSETASGPEQYF.

This clonotype was seen repeatedly, ten times or more. The rearrangement links TRBV7-3 to TRBJ2-5; perhaps TRBD2 as D (7 bases). The CDR3 length is 17 residues. CDR1 and CDR2 (germline): SGHTA, FQGTGA. V was clipped by 1 base and J by 3 bases, with 18 bases between them. The CDR3 DNA is TGTGCCAGCAGCTTAAACGGGGGGCTATTCCCCAAAGAGACCCAGTACTTC. This encodes CASSLNGGLFPKETQYF.

The CDR3 DNA reads TGTGCCAGCAGTCACTCCCTGGGGGGCTCTGGCTACACCTTC. Protein sequence: CASSHSLGGSGYTF. The V call is TRBV12-3 or TRBV12-4, the J call TRBJ1-2; TRBD1 might be the D (6 bases). V was trimmed by 5 bases and J by 7 bases, leaving 17 bases between them. This CDR3 is built from 14 residues.

This clonotype was counted at least ten times. The rearrangement uses TRBV28 and TRBJ1-5; unclear D gene. Trimming shortened V by 10 bases and J by 0 bases, and 19 bases separated the two germline ends. Germline V gene lookup returns CDR1 MDHEN and CDR2 SYDVKM. This CDR3 contains 16 residues. CDR3 coding DNA: TGTGCCACCCACCCCAGCCCCAAGGGTAGCAATCAGCCCCAGCATTTT. Translation: CATHPSPKGSNQPQHF.

This clonotype was picked up many times. This chain joins TRBV30 and TRBJ1-2; maybe TRBD1 (5 bases). This CDR3 is built from 13 residues. Looked up from germline, CDR1 is GTSNPN and CDR2 is SVGIG (reference sequence). The V gene lost 0 bases and the J gene lost 8 bases, with 13 bases spanning the gap. This chain's CDR3 is CAWSVRGSSGYTF. The CDR3 DNA follows: TGTGCCTGGAGTGTAAGGGGTTCGAGCGGCTACACCTTC.

The sample holds many counts of this clonotype. The genes are TRBV6-2 or TRBV6-3 and TRBJ1-1; TRBD1 matches 8 bases. The V gene end was trimmed by 10 bases and the J gene end by 6 bases; junction bases not matched to a gene: 4. CDR1 MNHEY and CDR2 SVGEGT come from the germline V gene. The CDR3 is made up of 11 amino acids. CDR3 protein: CAIKTGAEAFF. CDR3 nucleotide sequence: TGTGCCATCAAGACAGGGGCTGAAGCTTTCTTT.

This clonotype was counted only a few times. This chain links TRBV14 with TRBJ1-2; D is unresolved. The CDR3 extends over 16 amino acids. The V end lost 4 bases, the J end lost 4 bases, and 19 bases lay between the germline ends. The germline gives CDR1 SGHDN, CDR2 FVKESK. CDR3 sequence (DNA): TGTGCCAGCAGCCCCCGGGCGGGGTACGGGATCTATGGCTACACCTTC. Encoded protein: CASSPRAGYGIYGYTF. Full variable domain (outside the CDR3, taken from reference TRBV14 and TRBJ1-2): EAGVTQFPSHSVIEKGQTVTLRCDPISGHDNLYWYRRVMGKEIKFLLHFVKESKQDESGMPNNRFLAERTGGTYSTLKVQPAELEDSGVYFCASSPRAGYGIYGYTFGSGTRLTVV.

In its sample, this clonotype was seen many times. The rearrangement links TRBV3-1 to TRBJ2-7, with D hard to call. V lost 0 bases, J lost 7 bases, and 10 bases lay in between. Germline CDR1 is LGHDT and CDR2 is YNNKEL (reference sequence). The length of the CDR3 is 13 residues. The CDR3 DNA reads TGTGCCAGCAGCCAAGACCCCGTTGGGGAGCAGTACTTC. Translated: CASSQDPVGEQYF.

This clonotype was observed at least ten times. The chain joins TRBV3-1 to TRBJ1-2, with D unresolved. Germline loops: CDR1 LGHDT, CDR2 YNNKEL (reference sequence). CDR3 length: 13 amino acids. V gave up 1 base and J gave up 4 bases, with 7 bases separating them. The CDR3 spells CASSQGAGYGYTF. The CDR3 DNA is TGTGCCAGCAGCCAAGGGGCGGGCTATGGCTACACCTTC.

This clonotype was observed at least ten times. The chain joins TRBV6-2 or TRBV6-3 to TRBJ2-3; 9 nucleotides line up with TRBD2. V lost 4 bases to trimming and J lost 4 bases; unmatched junction nucleotides: 3. The CDR3 covers 14 residues. In germline, CDR1 is MNHEY, CDR2 SVGEGT. The CDR3 DNA is TGTGCCAGCAGTTCTAGCGGGGTTGCAGATACGCAGTATTTT. This codes for CASSSSGVADTQYF.